The 9 T cell receptor beta chains below were found in one sample sequenced in a study of shared clonotypes between healthy human individuals. TCRdb's copy holds only in-frame clones and misses some; the assay was immunoSEQ multiplex PCR. This sample carries around 320,000 clones, around nine tenths of them seen once, and the ten largest clones take under 20%. Sequencing was performed on memory CD8+ T cells sorted from blood. Subset specified: CD45RO+ cells pooled with CCR7-negative TemRA cells. The receptors here all came from a man younger than 30 in good health.

J is TRBJ2-1 and V is TRBV4-3; 10 bases map to TRBD2. CDR1 is LGHNA, CDR2 YSLEER, per germline. The length of the CDR3 is 18 residues. The V gene end was trimmed by 3 bases and the J gene end by 7 bases; junction bases not matched to a gene: 15. The CDR3 is CASSHVYSGTSEVNEQFF. The CDR3, as DNA: TGCGCCAGCAGCCATGTCTACTCCGGGACTAGCGAGGTTAATGAGCAGTTCTTC.

CDR3 sequence reads: CASSPGTEKEQFF. CDR3 bases: TGTGCCAGCTCACCGGGGACAGAGAAGGAGCAGTTCTTC. The chain has TRBV18 and TRBJ2-1; 7 positions match TRBD1. Germline-derived CDR1 and CDR2 are KGHSH and LQKENI. The CDR3 covers 13 residues. The junction had 6 bases not matched to a gene; V was cut back by 3 bases and J by 10 bases.

CDR3 sequence: CASSWGQGGGYTF. CDR3 DNA: TGTGCCAGCAGTTGGGGCCAGGGCGGTGGCTACACCTTC. The gene calls are TRBV2 and TRBJ1-2, with D perhaps matching TRBD1 (5 bases). This CDR3 has 13 amino acids. In germline, CDR1 is SNHLY, CDR2 FYNNEI. V gave up 5 bases and J gave up 7 bases, with 14 bases separating them. Drawing the rest from reference TRBV2 and TRBJ1-2, the complete variable domain is EPEVTQTPSHQVTQMGQEVILRCVPISNHLYFYWYRQILGQKVEFLVSFYNNEISEKSEIFDDQFSVERPDGSNFTLKIRSTKLEDSAMYFCASSWGQGGGYTFGSGTRLTVV.

The chain is built from TRBV18 and TRBJ1-2; D is possibly TRBD1 (5 bases). This CDR3 region has 17 residues. Trimming shortened V by 5 bases and J by 6 bases, and 25 bases separated the two germline ends. The germline V gene encodes CDR1 KGHSH and CDR2 LQKENI. CDR3 coding DNA: TGTGCCAGCTCATCCCAAACGAGCGTGCAGGGTGTGGATGGCTACACCTTC. Protein: CASSSQTSVQGVDGYTF.

The chain joins TRBV10-3 to TRBJ1-1, with 7 bases lining up with TRBD1. Per the germline V gene, CDR1 is ENHRY and CDR2 is SYGVKD. The length of the CDR3 is 13 residues. Losses at the gene ends were 4 bases for V and 4 bases for J; bases not matched to a gene: 3. In DNA form, the CDR3 reads TGTGCCATCAGTGTACCAGGGGGCACTGAAGCTTTCTTT. Translated, it gives CAISVPGGTEAFF.

The V call is TRBV21-1, the J call TRBJ1-4; TRBD1, the table's D call, lacks a check against the DNA. TRBV21-1 corresponds to a pseudogene. The CDR3 length is 16 residues. The CDR3: CASSKASGTDNEKLFF. The CDR3 coding sequence is TGTGCCAGCAGCAAAGCCTCTGGAACAGATAATGAAAAACTGTTTTTT.

V and J are TRBV4-1 and TRBJ2-5; D is unclear. The ends were cut back, 5 bases at V and 5 bases at J, with 9 bases in the middle. CDR3 length equals 12 residues. The germline V gene has CDR1 MGHRA and CDR2 YSYEKL. This chain's CDR3 is CASSSPPETQYF. CDR3 nucleotides: TGCGCCAGCAGCTCACCGCCGGAGACCCAGTACTTC.

The V call is TRBV4-3, the J call TRBJ1-6, with D tentatively TRBD1 (6 bases). In germline, CDR1 is LGHNA, CDR2 YSLEER. Trimming stripped 4 bases from V and 3 bases from J, with 13 bases between. The CDR3 has 16 residues. Here the CDR3 reads CASSRARTDYNSPLHF. CDR3 nucleotides: TGCGCCAGCAGCCGGGCAAGGACAGACTATAATTCACCCCTCCACTTT.

The chain has TRBV9 and TRBJ2-7; 7 bases fit TRBD1. J lost 3 bases, V lost 1 base, and 7 bases had no gene match. Germline V gene lookup returns CDR1 SGDLS and CDR2 YYNGEE. The CDR3 length is 15 residues. The CDR3 reads CASSVSPTGNYEQYF. CDR3 DNA sequence: TGTGCCAGCAGCGTAAGCCCGACAGGGAACTACGAGCAGTACTTC.